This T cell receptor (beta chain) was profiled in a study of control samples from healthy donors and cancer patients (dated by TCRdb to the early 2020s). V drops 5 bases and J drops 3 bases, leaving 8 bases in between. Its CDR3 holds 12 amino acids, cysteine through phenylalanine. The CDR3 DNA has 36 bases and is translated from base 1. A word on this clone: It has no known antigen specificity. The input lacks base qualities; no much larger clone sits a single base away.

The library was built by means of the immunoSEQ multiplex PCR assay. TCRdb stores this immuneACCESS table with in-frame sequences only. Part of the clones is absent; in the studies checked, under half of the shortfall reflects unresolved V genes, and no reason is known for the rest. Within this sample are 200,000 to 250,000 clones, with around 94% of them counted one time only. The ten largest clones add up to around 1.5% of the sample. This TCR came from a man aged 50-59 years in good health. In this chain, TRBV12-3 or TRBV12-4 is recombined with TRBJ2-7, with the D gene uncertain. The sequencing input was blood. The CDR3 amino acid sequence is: CASSLSGYEQYF. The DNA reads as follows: TGTGCCAGCAGTCTCTCCGGCTACGAGCAGTACTTC.